This T cell receptor beta chain is from a study of blood T cell repertoires in COVID-19. Study information: Whether acute or convalescent, the COVID-19 samples came from the United States, Italy and Spain.

Those who participated ranged in age from roughly 18 to 90 years and resided in about 24 US areas. Up to 2 weeks before entering the study, exposed participants had met a COVID-19 case. In the original workflow: Researchers report that nucleated cell counts were estimated from reference gene primer amplification. Produced via immunoSEQ multiplex PCR; TCRdb's table is partial and in-frame only. V and J calls and clone size follow that table, whereas D and trimming were derived from the DNA. This sample has under 250,000 clones; 75% to 90% occur once, and the top ten carry 2.5% to 3.5%. The material sequenced was PBMCs or T cells enriched from blood (not recorded which). The TCR was taken from a woman in her thirties or forties who had been exposed to COVID-19.

In DNA form, the CDR3 reads TGTGCCAGCATCACGGGGAGGGAGGAAAAACTGTTTTTT. This codes for CASITGREEKLFF. V gene TRBV28 combines with J gene TRBJ1-4; D is uncertain. In germline, CDR1 is MDHEN, CDR2 SYDVKM. The CDR3 is 13 residues long. Trimming removed 7 bases from V and 8 bases from J, with 14 bases in between.